This TCR beta chain was captured in a study of T cell responses to AZD1222 COVID-19 vaccine. Sequencing was performed with immunoSEQ multiplex PCR; in TCRdb, only in-frame clones are kept and a portion is missing. The sample has 120,000 to 150,000 clones, more than 90% seen once. About this clone itself: What it binds is not known.

The germline V gene encodes CDR1 SGHNT and CDR2 YENEEA. The V and J ends lost 0 bases and 6 bases, in that order; junction bases with no gene match: 6. CDR3 length: 15 amino acids. Study outcomes and limitations: The study found Spike-specific TCR breadth and depth rose after two AZD1222 doses. Samples come after the peak T cell response, not at day 14. CD4 TCRs associated with vaccination spanned spike, dominating at 160-218 and 743-854. Most donors were white British and more were female, and clonal diversity was possibly underestimated.

The origin of this receptor is an adult in good health. The sequencing used peripheral blood, collected on day 0 of AZD1222 vaccination. This rearrangement joins TRBV11-3 to TRBJ2-7; TRBD2 agrees at 9 bases. The CDR3 DNA reads as TGTGCCAGCAGCTTAGATGGTCTAGCGGGACGCGAGCAGTACTTC. Its protein product is CASSLDGLAGREQYF.